This T cell receptor beta chain was captured by sequencing in a study of shared clonotypes between healthy human individuals. Germline assignment: CDR1 LNHDA and CDR2 SQIVND (reference sequence). The V end lost 5 bases, the J end lost 3 bases, and 11 bases lay between the germline ends. CDR3 length equals 13 residues. Measured with immunoSEQ multiplex PCR; TCRdb has only the in-frame clones, and not every one. The sample lists more than 2 million clones, under 97% occurring once. V gene TRBV19 combines with J gene TRBJ2-7; D perhaps matches TRBD1 (6 bases). The sequenced sample was naive CD4+ T cells sorted from blood. Subset of the sample: CD45RA+ positively selected. This clonotype originated in a man aged 18 to 29 in good health. CDR3 in DNA: TGTGCCAGTAGTCGTACAGGGAACTACGAGCAGTACTTC. It codes for CASSRTGNYEQYF.